This T cell receptor (beta chain) is from a study of T cells in Graves' hyperthyroidism and ophthalmopathy. Graves' hyperthyroidism without ophthalmopathy progression within 18 months was termed stable. Each patient was aged 18 to 65 and had newly diagnosed hyperthyroidism of under 2 months' duration. Using approximately 10 ml of fresh peripheral blood, PBMCs were prepared. Overall study results and limits: Ophthalmopathy was identified by the model a median around 5.9 months ahead of onset.

RNA transcripts served as the template for amplifying TCR beta CDR3 regions. The HTBI primer set drove a first-round RT-PCR of the TCR CDR3. TCRdb fed the multiplex PCR reads into MiXCR, producing one record per CDR3 protein. This sample has 750,000 to 950,000 distinct CDR3 sequences, with about 38% found just once. A note on this clonotype: Its matching antigen is unknown.

This CDR3 spans 13 amino acids. Germline V gene data show CDR1 as SGHTA and CDR2 as FQGTGA. V shed 2 bases and J shed 6 bases, with 10 bases lying between them. The specimen was blood. The sequence derives from a man between 18 and 29 years old with Graves' hyperthyroidism. The rearrangement joins TRBV7-3 to TRBJ2-5; D remains unclear. CDR3 sequence reads: CASSLGPHQTQYF. The CDR3 DNA reads as TGTGCCAGCAGCTTAGGGCCTCACCAGACCCAGTACTTC.